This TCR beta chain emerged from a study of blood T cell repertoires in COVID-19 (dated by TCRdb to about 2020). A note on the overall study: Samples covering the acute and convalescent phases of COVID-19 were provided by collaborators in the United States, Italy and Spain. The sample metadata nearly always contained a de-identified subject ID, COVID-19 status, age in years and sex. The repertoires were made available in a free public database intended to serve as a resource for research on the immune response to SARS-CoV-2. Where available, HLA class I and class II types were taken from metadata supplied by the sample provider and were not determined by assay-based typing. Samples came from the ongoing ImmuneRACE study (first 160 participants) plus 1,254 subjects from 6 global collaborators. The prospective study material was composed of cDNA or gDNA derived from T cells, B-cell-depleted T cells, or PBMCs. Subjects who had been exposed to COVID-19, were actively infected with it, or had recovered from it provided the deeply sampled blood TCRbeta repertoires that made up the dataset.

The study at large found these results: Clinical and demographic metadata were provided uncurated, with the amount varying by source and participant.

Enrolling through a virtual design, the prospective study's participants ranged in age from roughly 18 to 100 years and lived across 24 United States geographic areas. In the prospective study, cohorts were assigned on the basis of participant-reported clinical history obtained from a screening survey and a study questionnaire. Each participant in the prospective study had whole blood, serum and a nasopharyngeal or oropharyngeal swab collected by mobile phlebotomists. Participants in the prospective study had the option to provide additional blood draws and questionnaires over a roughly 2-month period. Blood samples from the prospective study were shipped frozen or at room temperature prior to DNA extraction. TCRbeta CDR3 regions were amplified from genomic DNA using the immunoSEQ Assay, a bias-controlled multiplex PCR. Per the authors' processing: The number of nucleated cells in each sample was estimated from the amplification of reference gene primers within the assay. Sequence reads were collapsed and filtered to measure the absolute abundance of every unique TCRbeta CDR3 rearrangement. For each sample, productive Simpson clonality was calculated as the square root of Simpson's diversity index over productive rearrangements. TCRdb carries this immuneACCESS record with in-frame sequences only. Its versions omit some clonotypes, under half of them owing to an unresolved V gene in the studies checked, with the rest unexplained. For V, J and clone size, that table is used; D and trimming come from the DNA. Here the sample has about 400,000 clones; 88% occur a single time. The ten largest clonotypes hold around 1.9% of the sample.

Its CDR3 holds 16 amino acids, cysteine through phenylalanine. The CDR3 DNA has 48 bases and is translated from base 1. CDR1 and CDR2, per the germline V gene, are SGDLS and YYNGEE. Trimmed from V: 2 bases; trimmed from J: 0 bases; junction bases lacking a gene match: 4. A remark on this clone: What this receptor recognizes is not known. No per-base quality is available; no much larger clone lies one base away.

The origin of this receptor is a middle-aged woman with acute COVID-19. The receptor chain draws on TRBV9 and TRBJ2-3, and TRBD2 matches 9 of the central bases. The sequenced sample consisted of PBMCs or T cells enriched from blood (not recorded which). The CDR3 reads CASSVLAGVSTDTQYF. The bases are TGTGCCAGCAGCGTTTTAGCGGGGGTTAGCACAGATACGCAGTATTTT.